Following are 2 T cell receptor beta chains from one sample sequenced in a study of brain metastases from non-small cell lung cancer. Profiling relied on immunoSEQ multiplex PCR, and the TCRdb table lists in-frame clones only, not all of them. Of over 1,500 clones listed, 80% to 90% are singletons. The sample taken for sequencing was tissue from a brain metastasis. The receptors originated from a donor at least 40 years old with non-small cell lung cancer.

This chain links TRBV21-1 with TRBJ1-1. TRBV21-1 is designated a pseudogene. The CDR3 spans 13 residues. The CDR3 loop is CASSLLMNTEAFF. Written as DNA, the CDR3 is TGTGCCAGCAGCCTCCTTATGAACACTGAAGCTTTCTTT.

This chain joins TRBV19 and TRBJ2-2, with D unclear. Germline-derived CDR1 and CDR2 are LNHDA and SQIVND (reference sequence). The ends were cut back, 1 base at V and 7 bases at J, with 10 bases in the middle. There are 14 residues in the CDR3. The CDR3 loop reads CASSIGPGHGELFF. Written as DNA, the CDR3 is TGTGCCAGTAGTATAGGCCCAGGTCACGGGGAGCTGTTTTTT.